Following are 26 T cell receptor beta chains from one sample sequenced in a study of blood T cell repertoires in COVID-19. Here immunoSEQ multiplex PCR was the method, and the copy in TCRdb shows in-frame clones only, minus some. The sample gives approximately 90,000 clones, approximately 88% of which show up once; 3% to 4% is in the top ten. The sample was peripheral blood. Source of these receptors: a woman between 65 and 79 years old with acute or convalescent COVID-19.

J is TRBJ1-6 and V is TRBV4-1; a possible D gene is TRBD1 (5 bases). The CDR3 is made up of 17 amino acids. Germline loops: CDR1 MGHRA, CDR2 YSYEKL. The V and J ends lost 6 bases and 6 bases respectively, with 21 bases between them. This CDR3 reads CASRLGGTLDGNSPLHF. The DNA of the CDR3 is TGCGCCAGCAGACTCGGAGGGACCTTAGACGGTAATTCACCCCTCCACTTT.

The rearrangement joins TRBV7-9 to TRBJ2-2; 8 bases match TRBD1. The V segment lost 5 bases and the J segment 5 bases; nucleotides outside the gene matches: 7. This CDR3 has 15 amino acids. CDR1 is SEHNR, CDR2 FQNEAQ, per germline (reference sequence). Here the CDR3 DNA reads TGTGCCAGCAGCCACGGGACAGGTTATACCGGGGAGCTGTTTTTT. It yields the protein CASSHGTGYTGELFF.

The chain employs TRBV19 and TRBJ2-3; 9 bases match TRBD1. CDR1 and CDR2 (germline): LNHDA, SQIVND (reference sequence). V was pared by 6 bases and J by 2 bases, with 9 bases of the junction left unmatched. The CDR3 is 16 residues long. CDR3 sequence: CASSLQGAPPTDTQYF. The CDR3 DNA sequence: TGTGCCAGTAGCCTACAGGGGGCTCCCCCCACAGATACGCAGTATTTT.

The chain recombines TRBV5-1 with TRBJ1-2, with TRBD1 identical over 9 bases. V lost 4 bases to trimming and J lost 13 bases; unmatched junction nucleotides: 14. From germline, CDR1 is SGHRS and CDR2 YFSETQ. The CDR3 consists of 14 residues. The CDR3 DNA reads as TGCGCCAGCAGCGTCCCGGGACAGGGACGGGACTCCACCTTC. It codes for CASSVPGQGRDSTF.

CDR3 in amino acids: CATSFSQGNYGYTF. In nucleotides, the CDR3 is TGTGCCACCAGCTTCTCTCAGGGGAACTATGGCTACACCTTC. The chain uses TRBV15 and TRBJ1-2; possibly TRBD1 for D (6 bases). Trimming stripped 5 bases from V and 2 bases from J, with 12 bases between. In germline, CDR1 is LNHNV, CDR2 YYDKDF (reference sequence). The CDR3 is 14 residues long.

V is TRBV28 and J is TRBJ2-7, with 9 bases fitting TRBD1. This CDR3 contains 14 residues. Germline-derived CDR1 and CDR2 are MDHEN and SYDVKM. V dropped 2 bases and J dropped 6; count of bases not matched to a gene: 5. CDR3 region: CASSLGGQGGEQYV. CDR3 coding DNA: TGTGCCAGCAGTTTAGGGGGACAGGGAGGCGAGCAGTACGTC.

The chain combines TRBV30 with TRBJ2-3; the D gene is possibly TRBD2 (5 bases). Germline V lookup: CDR1 GTSNPN, CDR2 SVGIG (reference sequence). V was shortened by 0 bases and J by 4 bases, with 8 bases between the two germline ends. The CDR3 runs to 13 residues. This chain's CDR3 is CAWSVTGADTQYF. DNA of the CDR3: TGTGCCTGGAGTGTAACCGGGGCAGATACGCAGTATTTT.

The chain has TRBV24-1 and TRBJ1-5; D gene unclear. Looked up from germline, CDR1 is KGHDR and CDR2 is SFDVKD. V lost 2 bases and J lost 6, with 10 bases in between. There are 14 residues in the CDR3. CDR3: CATSDSSAGQPQHF. The CDR3 bases are TGTGCCACCAGTGATTCGTCAGCGGGTCAGCCCCAGCATTTT.

The genes are TRBV9 and TRBJ1-1; 7 bases fit TRBD1. Unmatched junction bases numbered 5, after V lost 4 bases and J lost 5 bases. CDR3 length equals 13 residues. CDR1 SGDLS and CDR2 YYNGEE come from the germline V gene. The CDR3 is CASSIAGQTEAFF. The CDR3 bases are TGTGCCAGCAGCATAGCGGGACAGACTGAAGCTTTCTTT.

This clone was counted once. The genes are TRBV18 and TRBJ2-1; 7 bases are a match to TRBD2. Germline CDR1 is KGHSH and CDR2 is LQKENI. The CDR3 totals 14 residues. Unmatched junction bases numbered 6, after V lost 3 bases and J lost 7 bases. DNA for the CDR3: TGTGCCAGCTCACCTGGACTAGTCGGTAATGAGCAGTTCTTC. Amino acid sequence: CASSPGLVGNEQFF.

This clone has only one observation. The rearrangement links TRBV5-1 to TRBJ2-5; 8 nucleotides align to TRBD1. This CDR3 spans 16 amino acids. Germline CDR1 and CDR2: SGHRS and YFSETQ. V dropped 2 bases and J dropped 1; count of bases not matched to a gene: 7. The CDR3 bases are TGCGCCAGCAGCTTTCAGGGGGCGGTATTCCAAGAGACCCAGTACTTC. Translation: CASSFQGAVFQETQYF.

The genes are TRBV3-1 (or the pseudogene TRBV3-2) and TRBJ2-5; 8 positions match TRBD2. Germline V lookup: CDR1 LGHDT, CDR2 YNNKEL (reference sequence). Trimming at V came to 3 bases and at J to 5 bases, leaving 5 bases not matched to a gene. The CDR3 sequence is 14 residues long. The CDR3: CASSHSGTSETQYF. The CDR3 DNA is TGTGCCAGCAGCCACTCCGGGACTAGTGAGACCCAGTACTTC.

CDR3 sequence (DNA): TGTGCCAGCAGTTCCCAGGGATCCAATCAGCCCCAGCATTTT. Protein sequence: CASSSQGSNQPQHF. The V call is TRBV3-1 (or the pseudogene TRBV3-2), the J call TRBJ1-5; tentatively, D is TRBD1 (5 bases). This CDR3 spans 14 amino acids. Trimming took 6 bases from V and 3 from J, leaving 12 bases between them. Germline CDR1 reads LGHDT; CDR2 reads YNNKEL (reference sequence).

The CDR3 here is CASRPTSGGPGGETQYF. For the CDR3, the DNA is TGTGCCAGCAGACCGACTAGCGGGGGGCCGGGGGGAGAGACCCAGTACTTC. The chain couples TRBV27 to TRBJ2-5; the match to TRBD2 covers 13 bases. The V and J ends lost 6 bases and 4 bases, in that order; junction bases with no gene match: 11. The germline V gene has CDR1 MNHEY and CDR2 SMNVEV (reference sequence). The CDR3 is made up of 17 amino acids.

The rearrangement joins TRBV30 to TRBJ2-1, with D tentatively TRBD2 (5 bases). The CDR3 is made up of 12 amino acids. V gave up 5 bases and J gave up 3 bases, with 8 bases separating them. Germline V CDR1 and CDR2: GTSNPN, SVGIG (reference sequence). CDR3 sequence: CAWHTSYNEQFF. The CDR3 coding sequence is TGTGCCTGGCACACTAGCTACAATGAGCAGTTCTTC.

V gene TRBV5-5 combines with J gene TRBJ1-1; 7 nucleotides agree with TRBD1. Trimming cost V 3 bases and J 3 bases; bases outside gene matches: 11. CDR3 length equals 16 residues. Germline V gene lookup returns CDR1 SGHKS and CDR2 YYEKEE (reference sequence). CDR3 nucleotide sequence: TGTGCCAGCAGCTCTCTCCTGGGACAGACTCACACTGAAGCTTTCTTT. Protein product: CASSSLLGQTHTEAFF. The whole variable domain, filled in from reference TRBV5-5 and TRBJ1-1, reads DAGVTQSPTHLIKTRGQQVTLRCSPISGHKSVSWYQQVLGQGPQFIFQYYEKEERGRGNFPDRFSARQFPNYSSELNVNALLLGDSALYLCASSSLLGQTHTEAFFGQGTRLTVV.

V and J are TRBV19 and TRBJ1-5; 7 bases are shared with TRBD1. Germline V gene lookup returns CDR1 LNHDA and CDR2 SQIVND (reference sequence). The CDR3 runs 17 residues. Germline trimming cut 3 bases from V and 1 base from J; bases unmatched to any gene: 9. In DNA form, the CDR3 reads TGTGCCAGTAGTATGAACCCAGGGGGTAGAAGCAATCAGCCCCAGCATTTT. Protein sequence: CASSMNPGGRSNQPQHF.

The chain couples TRBV6-5 to TRBJ2-1, with D possibly TRBD1 on 5 matching bases. Trimming shortened V by 9 bases and J by 7 bases, and 19 bases separated the two germline ends. Germline lookup yields CDR1 MNHEY and CDR2 SVGAGI. This CDR3 region has 14 residues. The chain's CDR3 is CARGWQGPRNEQFF. The CDR3 DNA reads as TGTGCCAGAGGGTGGCAGGGCCCAAGGAATGAGCAGTTCTTC.

The chain combines TRBV28 with TRBJ2-7; 7 nucleotides align to TRBD2. This CDR3 region has 16 residues. The junction had 12 bases not matched to a gene; V was cut back by 5 bases and J by 2 bases. Germline V gene lookup returns CDR1 MDHEN and CDR2 SYDVKM. CDR3 in DNA: TGTGCCAGCAGTGACAACTACGGGGGGTTAGCCTACGAGCAGTACGTC. Encoded protein: CASSDNYGGLAYEQYV.

The gene calls are TRBV30 and TRBJ1-4; D unclear. The CDR3 is 14 residues long. Per the germline V gene, CDR1 is GTSNPN and CDR2 is SVGIG (reference sequence). V dropped 0 bases and J dropped 8 bases, with 13 bases sitting between them. CDR3 sequence: CAWSVDERSEKLFF. The CDR3 bases are TGTGCCTGGAGTGTAGACGAAAGGAGCGAAAAACTGTTTTTT.

The gene calls are TRBV3-1 (or the pseudogene TRBV3-2) and TRBJ2-2, with D possibly matching TRBD2 (6 bases). The CDR3 sequence is 14 residues long. Germline assignment: CDR1 LGHDT and CDR2 YNNKEL (reference sequence). V lost 8 bases and J lost 6, with 16 bases in between. CDR3 sequence (DNA): TGTGCCAGCCTGCGGGACGGCCCACCCGGGGAGCTGTTTTTT. Its translation: CASLRDGPPGELFF.

The chain recombines TRBV11-2 with TRBJ2-7, with 9 bases matching TRBD2. The CDR3 loop spans 17 amino acids. With 1 base clipped from V and 4 bases from J, the junction kept 11 bases outside the gene matches. The germline gives CDR1 SGHAT, CDR2 FQNNGV. In DNA, the CDR3 is TGTGCCAGCAGCTTAGGTGGCGGGGGGGCCTTTGGATACGAGCAGTACGTC. Protein sequence: CASSLGGGGAFGYEQYV.

The V and J genes are TRBV18 and TRBJ2-1, with D unclear. The germline CDR1 and CDR2 sequences are KGHSH and LQKENI. CDR3 length: 12 residues. V lost 5 bases and J 7 bases, leaving 9 bases between the germline ends. CDR3 DNA: TGTGCCAGCTCAAGGCTCGGGAATGAGCAGTTCTTC. It specifies CASSRLGNEQFF.

The chain couples TRBV11-2 to TRBJ1-5, with D tentatively TRBD1 (6 bases). Germline assignment: CDR1 SGHAT and CDR2 FQNNGV. V lost 2 bases and J lost 4, with 15 bases in between. This CDR3 is 16 amino acids long. CDR3 sequence reads: CASSLSGGAGNQPQHF. In DNA form, the CDR3 reads TGTGCCAGCAGCTTATCGGGGGGCGCAGGAAATCAGCCCCAGCATTTT.

V is TRBV28 and J is TRBJ1-2, with 8 bases aligning to TRBD1. With 10 bases clipped from V and 6 bases from J, the junction kept 10 bases outside the gene matches. CDR3 length equals 13 residues. Germline-derived CDR1 and CDR2 are MDHEN and SYDVKM. CDR3 nucleotide sequence: TGTGCCACCGATCCGACAGGGGTCGATGGCTACACCTTC. Translation: CATDPTGVDGYTF.

The chain is built from TRBV5-1 and TRBJ1-2; 9 bases fit TRBD1. CDR1 is SGHRS, CDR2 YFSETQ, per germline. J gave up 5 bases and V 4 bases, and 9 bases lay outside the gene matches. The CDR3 extends over 15 amino acids. In DNA form, the CDR3 reads TGCGCCAGCAGCCTGGGGACAGGGATCGGTTATGGCTACACCTTC. Encoded protein: CASSLGTGIGYGYTF.